These 23 T cell receptor beta chains originate from one sample sequenced in a study of liver allograft versus peripheral blood T cells. Study-wide context: In transplanted livers, T cell receptor repertoires were compared with those found in the recipients' peripheral blood.

In TCRdb, the reads were re-called with MiXCR into one record per CDR3 protein. The profile shows roughly 14,000 distinct CDR3 sequences, approximately 22% of them singletons. Receptor source: a human patient who had a liver transplant. Certain T cells may be donor cells from the graft.

This clonotype has at least ten counts. The chain recombines TRBV18 with TRBJ2-5; D call uncertain. The ends were cut back, 3 bases at V and 3 bases at J, with 2 bases in the middle. Germline CDR1 is KGHSH and CDR2 is LQKENI. This CDR3 contains 11 residues. CDR3 sequence: CASSPKETQYF. The CDR3 bases are TGTGCCAGCTCACCTAAAGAGACCCAGTACTTC.

This clonotype is medium-sized within its sample. The V call is TRBV5-6, the J call TRBJ2-7; 11 bases are a match to TRBD2. The CDR3 has 15 residues. Germline values: CDR1 SGHDT, CDR2 YYEEEE. V lost 3 bases, J lost 7 bases, and 9 bases stayed unmatched. Written as DNA, the CDR3 is TGTGCCAGCAGCTCCTTACTAGCGGGGGCGAGGGAGCAGTACTTC. Translation gives CASSSLLAGAREQYF.

This clonotype occurred a few times. The chain recombines TRBV19 with TRBJ1-2, with 10 bases matching TRBD1. Germline CDR1 and CDR2: LNHDA and SQIVND (reference sequence). The CDR3 is 15 amino acids. V dropped 5 bases and J dropped 4; count of bases not matched to a gene: 7. The CDR3 DNA is TGTGCCAGTAGTTCTGGGACAGGGGATATCTATGGCTACACCTTC. It specifies CASSSGTGDIYGYTF.

The V gene is TRBV18, the J gene TRBJ1-5, with D maybe TRBD1 (5 bases). Germline assignment: CDR1 KGHSH and CDR2 LQKENI. The CDR3 runs to 13 residues. With 4 bases removed from V and 1 base from J, the gap between germline ends came to 5 bases. The CDR3 DNA is TGTGCCAGCTCACGGGGGAGCAATCAGCCCCAGCATTTT. Encoded protein: CASSRGSNQPQHF.

Within the sample, this clonotype is medium-sized. The chain carries TRBV6-1 and TRBJ1-2, with a weak D call TRBD1 (6 bases). The CDR3 consists of 14 residues. The V end lost 6 bases, the J end lost 2 bases, and 13 bases lay between the germline ends. CDR1 and CDR2 from the germline V gene are MNHNS and SASEGT. CDR3 in DNA: TGTGCCAGCAGCAGTACAGGGTCGAACTATGGCTACACCTTC. Translating gives CASSSTGSNYGYTF.

This clonotype is categorized as medium-sized (0.01 to 0.1%). The chain combines TRBV6-1 with TRBJ1-6, with D possibly TRBD1 on 5 matching bases. The CDR3 length is 16 residues. CDR1 is MNHNS and CDR2 is SASEGT in the germline V gene. Trimming stripped 2 bases from V and 6 bases from J, with 14 bases between. The CDR3 spells CASSELGHLSNSPLHF. In nucleotides, the CDR3 is TGTGCCAGCAGTGAACTAGGACACCTCAGTAATTCACCCCTCCACTTT.

The chain uses TRBV7-2 and TRBJ2-3, with TRBD2 matching 7 bases. Germline loops: CDR1 SGHTA, CDR2 FQGNSA. The V gene end was trimmed by 2 bases and the J gene end by 8 bases; junction bases not matched to a gene: 13. The CDR3 runs to 16 residues. The CDR3 region has the DNA TGTGCCAGCAGCTTATGGCTTGGGGGGGGTGGCTTTACGCAGTATTTT. Its protein product is CASSLWLGGGGFTQYF.

Within the sample, this clonotype is medium-sized. This chain links TRBV6-6 with TRBJ1-2; D unclear. Germline V gene sequence: CDR1 MNHNY, CDR2 SVGAGI (reference sequence). The CDR3 consists of 15 residues. V gave up 10 bases and J gave up 5 bases, with 23 bases separating them. CDR3 DNA sequence: TGTGCCACCTTACGAGGCGCCCGGATGGGGTATGGCTACACCTTC. Encoded protein: CATLRGARMGYGYTF.

This clonotype was counted between two and nine times. V gene TRBV7-9 combines with J gene TRBJ1-2, with D possibly TRBD1 on 6 matching bases. Germline loops: CDR1 SEHNR, CDR2 FQNEAQ (reference sequence). The CDR3 sequence is 17 residues long. The ends were cut back, 5 bases at V and 4 bases at J, with 23 bases in the middle. The CDR3 coding sequence is TGTGCCAGCAGCCCCACCTTCGACAGGCCTTCACCCTATGGCTACACCTTC. Protein sequence: CASSPTFDRPSPYGYTF.

This clonotype was observed at least ten times. The chain joins TRBV6-5 to TRBJ2-7, with D hard to call. In germline, CDR1 is MNHEY, CDR2 SVGAGI. The CDR3 contains 13 residues. V lost 2 bases and J 3 bases, leaving 8 bases between the germline ends. The CDR3, as DNA: TGTGCCAGCAGTTACAGCAGGCGCTACGAGCAGTACTTC. Protein: CASSYSRRYEQYF.

The chain has TRBV6-5 and TRBJ1-3, with D uncertain. Germline CDR1 and CDR2: MNHEY and SVGAGI. V was clipped by 2 bases and J by 4 bases, with 12 bases between them. This CDR3 is 15 amino acids long. DNA of the CDR3: TGTGCCAGCAGTTACGGAGCAGCGAGCGGAAACACCATATATTTT. Protein product: CASSYGAASGNTIYF.

The V and J genes are TRBV18 and TRBJ2-2; 7 bases line up with TRBD1. The CDR3 has 18 amino acids. V trimming: 1 base; J trimming: 4 bases; junction bases outside the gene matches: 12. Germline V gene sequence: CDR1 KGHSH, CDR2 LQKENI. The CDR3 region has the DNA TGTGCCAGCTCACCACAGTTGAACACAGGGGCGGGCACCGGGGAGCTGTTTTTT. Residues: CASSPQLNTGAGTGELFF. The entire variable domain, with the rest obtained from reference TRBV18 and TRBJ2-2, is as follows: NAGVMQNPRHLVRRRGQEARLRCSPMKGHSHVYWYRQLPEEGLKFMVYLQKENIIDESGMPKERFSAEFPKEGPSILRIQQVVRGDSAAYFCASSPQLNTGAGTGELFFGEGSRLTVL.

The chain recombines TRBV12-3 or TRBV12-4 with TRBJ1-2, with D tentatively TRBD1 (5 bases). V lost 1 base, J lost 4 bases, and 22 bases lay in between. This CDR3 contains 18 residues. DNA of the CDR3: TGTGCCAGCAGTTTAGGGTGGTGGGGTGGCAGGGAGGGCTATGGCTACACCTTC. This translates into CASSLGWWGGREGYGYTF.

By its share, this clonotype is medium-sized. The chain combines TRBV6-6 with TRBJ1-1; TRBD1 might be the D (6 bases). The germline V gene has CDR1 MNHNY and CDR2 SVGAGI (reference sequence). Trimming removed 2 bases from V and 3 bases from J, with 16 bases in between. The CDR3 extends over 16 amino acids. CDR3 DNA sequence: TGTGCCAGCAGTTACCCGGGTGGGACATTGGACACTGAAGCTTTCTTT. Its translation is CASSYPGGTLDTEAFF.

This clonotype was recorded many times. CDR3 loop: CAISPGRDGDEQFF. CDR3 coding DNA: TGTGCCATCAGCCCTGGCCGGGATGGCGATGAGCAGTTCTTC. This chain joins TRBV10-3 and TRBJ2-1; the D gene is possibly TRBD2 (5 bases). Trimming took 6 bases from V and 8 from J, leaving 17 bases between them. This CDR3 contains 14 residues. The germline V gene has CDR1 ENHRY and CDR2 SYGVKD.

The CDR3 here is CASSEEGGPYNEQFF. CDR3 bases: TGTGCCAGCAGCGAGGAGGGGGGGCCCTACAATGAGCAGTTCTTC. The rearrangement joins TRBV6-5 to TRBJ2-1; a possible D gene is TRBD2 (7 bases). Germline CDR1 is MNHEY and CDR2 is SVGAGI. CDR3 size: 15 residues. With 6 bases removed from V and 2 bases from J, the gap between germline ends came to 14 bases.

Points on this clonotype: A single base separates this from a much larger clone, so it may be a read error. The chain carries TRBV6-1 and TRBJ1-1; D possibly corresponds to TRBD1 (6 bases). The CDR3 is 16 amino acids. The germline V gene encodes CDR1 MNHNS and CDR2 SASEGT. Here the CDR3 reads CAGSPLGGGPNTEAFF. CDR3 bases: TGTGCCGGCAGTCCCCTGGGGGGGGGCCCGAACACTGAAGCTTTCTTT.

By share, this clonotype ranks as medium-sized. The chain uses TRBV18 and TRBJ1-1, with 10 bases matching TRBD1. The CDR3 runs 15 residues. J gave up 4 bases and V 3 bases, and 5 bases lay outside the gene matches. Germline V CDR1 and CDR2: KGHSH, LQKENI. CDR3 region: CASSPRGQGFTEAFF. CDR3 bases: TGTGCCAGCTCACCCAGGGGACAGGGGTTCACTGAAGCTTTCTTT.

Comments on this clonotype: With a much larger clone just one base away, this may be a read error. CDR3 DNA sequence: TGTGTCAGCAGCTTAAGGGGTGTGGGAAATGAGCAGTTCTTC. Encoded protein: CVSSLRGVGNEQFF. V usage is TRBV7-2 and J usage is TRBJ2-1; D is possibly TRBD1 (5 bases). The CDR3 totals 14 residues. Germline V gene sequence: CDR1 SGHTA, CDR2 FQGNSA.

The table lists this clonotype with a few counts. The limits of the CDR3 on the DNA are not certain, so only TCRdb's listed CDR3 is given. The rearrangement joins TRBV7-5 to TRBJ2-7. TRBV7-5 is recorded as a pseudogene. With termini counted, the CDR3 has 13 amino acids. The CDR3: CISVPEAQDEQYF.

V and J are TRBV7-9 and TRBJ1-1, with TRBD1 matching over 7 bases. Per the germline V gene, CDR1 is SEHNR and CDR2 is FQNEAQ (reference sequence). The CDR3 contains 14 residues. V lost 4 bases, J lost 3 bases, and 5 bases stayed unmatched. For the CDR3, the DNA is TGTGCCAGCAGCTCGACAGGGATGGACACTGAAGCTTTCTTT. Encoded protein: CASSSTGMDTEAFF.

The V gene is TRBV11-2, the J gene TRBJ1-2, with 9 bases lining up with TRBD1. The CDR3 consists of 12 residues. The germline CDR1 and CDR2 sequences are SGHAT and FQNNGV. The ends lost 5 bases at V and 8 bases at J; junction bases unmatched: 3. This CDR3 is CASSTDRGGYTF. In nucleotides, the CDR3 is TGTGCCAGCAGCACGGACAGGGGAGGCTACACCTTC.

The chain couples TRBV6-2 or TRBV6-3 to TRBJ1-6, with 7 nucleotides matching TRBD1. Germline V lookup: CDR1 MNHEY, CDR2 SVGEGT. The CDR3 length is 14 residues. Trimming removed 6 bases from V and 7 bases from J; junction bases left unmatched: 6. CDR3: CASRAGQANSPLHF. The DNA of the CDR3 is TGTGCCAGCAGGGCCGGACAGGCGAATTCACCCCTCCACTTT.